These 27 T cell receptor beta chains were all obtained from the same sample, sequenced in a study of technical replicates of blood from a handful of donors (TCRdb year 2017). The library relied on the immunoSEQ multiplex PCR assay. TCRdb holds this immuneACCESS table with in-frame rearrangements only. Some clones are missing; in checked studies, unresolved V genes explain under half, and the rest has no known cause. The sample table shows roughly 60,000 clones, and over 85% are seen once. Around 2.9% of the sample goes to the ten largest clones. The sample was PBMCs. The receptors shown here come from a human donor in good health. Some clones in this sample may be carry-over from other donors' samples.

This chain connects TRBV2 to TRBJ1-1, with a weak D call TRBD1 (6 bases). The length of the CDR3 is 12 residues. CDR1 is SNHLY, CDR2 FYNNEI, per germline. Trimming took 5 bases from V and 7 from J, leaving 11 bases between them. The DNA for the CDR3 is TGTGCCAGCAGTTCGGACAGCCGTGAAGCTTTCTTT. Translated, it gives CASSSDSREAFF. The full variable domain, in which reference TRBV2 and TRBJ1-1 provide the parts outside the CDR3, is EPEVTQTPSHQVTQMGQEVILRCVPISNHLYFYWYRQILGQKVEFLVSFYNNEISEKSEIFDDQFSVERPDGSNFTLKIRSTKLEDSAMYFCASSSDSREAFFGQGTRLTVV.

The chain has TRBV9 and TRBJ1-2, with 7 bases fitting TRBD1. J lost 8 bases, V lost 3 bases, and 7 bases had no gene match. The CDR3 extends over 13 amino acids. Germline V lookup: CDR1 SGDLS, CDR2 YYNGEE. CDR3 nucleotides: TGTGCCAGCAGCGCAGACAGGGCGGGCGGCTACACCTTC. Encoded protein: CASSADRAGGYTF.

V gene TRBV5-4 combines with J gene TRBJ2-5; TRBD2 matches at 15 bases. The germline gives CDR1 SGHNT, CDR2 YYREEE (reference sequence). This CDR3 spans 17 amino acids. V lost 4 bases and J lost 3; bases outside the gene matches: 7. CDR3 in DNA: TGTGCCAGCAGCACCACCCGGACTAGCGGGGGGGAAGAGACCCAGTACTTC. Residues: CASSTTRTSGGEETQYF.

J is TRBJ1-6 and V is TRBV30; possible D gene TRBD1, 5 bases. Germline CDR1 is GTSNPN and CDR2 is SVGIG (reference sequence). This CDR3 has 16 amino acids. Deletions cut 3 bases from V and 0 bases from J, with 12 bases between. CDR3 sequence (DNA): TGTGCCTGGAGCCTGGGGCAGAGCTCCTATAATTCACCCCTCCACTTT. Residues: CAWSLGQSSYNSPLHF.

The genes are TRBV19 and TRBJ2-2, with 10 bases lining up with TRBD2. The CDR3 runs 15 residues. The germline CDR1 and CDR2 sequences are LNHDA and SQIVND (reference sequence). V was clipped by 4 bases and J by 6 bases; unmatched bases: 5. The CDR3 region is CASSRPAGGPGELFF. For the CDR3, the DNA is TGTGCCAGTAGTAGGCCAGCGGGAGGGCCCGGGGAGCTGTTTTTT.

The chain joins TRBV4-2 to TRBJ1-2; the match to TRBD1 covers 9 bases. Losses at the gene ends were 1 base for V and 6 bases for J; bases not matched to a gene: 0. CDR3 size: 13 residues. Germline CDR1 is LGHNA and CDR2 is YNFKEQ. CDR3 loop: CASSQGTGDGYTF. As DNA, the CDR3 is TGTGCCAGCAGCCAAGGGACAGGGGATGGCTACACCTTC.

The rearrangement uses TRBV2 and TRBJ1-6; D might be TRBD1 (5 bases). The CDR3 is 15 amino acids. Germline CDR1 SNHLY, CDR2 FYNNEI. V was clipped by 6 bases and J by 3 bases, with 12 bases between them. CDR3 bases: TGTGCCAGCAGAAAACTGGGGCTCTATAATTCACCCCTCCACTTT. Translated, it gives CASRKLGLYNSPLHF. Combining the CDR3 with reference TRBV2 and TRBJ1-6 gives the whole variable domain EPEVTQTPSHQVTQMGQEVILRCVPISNHLYFYWYRQILGQKVEFLVSFYNNEISEKSEIFDDQFSVERPDGSNFTLKIRSTKLEDSAMYFCASRKLGLYNSPLHFGNGTRLTVT.

The rearrangement joins TRBV7-3 to TRBJ2-1; TRBD2 agrees at 12 bases. Germline CDR1 is SGHTA and CDR2 is FQGTGA. This CDR3 has 14 residues. Trimming cost V 5 bases and J 6 bases; bases outside gene matches: 2. The CDR3, as DNA: TGTGCCAGCAGCCTAGCGGGGGGGCCCAATGAGCAGTTCTTC. It is translated as CASSLAGGPNEQFF.

This clone was seen a single time. This chain uses TRBV7-8 with TRBJ1-3, with no clear D. Germline V gives CDR1 SGHVS, CDR2 FQNEAQ. The CDR3 extends over 15 amino acids. Deletions cut 4 bases from V and 0 bases from J, with 10 bases between. As DNA, the CDR3 is TGTGCCAGCAGCTACGGGAGAGGCTCTGGAAACACCATATATTTT. It codes for CASSYGRGSGNTIYF.

The V call is TRBV4-3, the J call TRBJ2-3; D unclear. Trimming stripped 1 base from V and 5 bases from J, with 16 bases between. The germline V gene has CDR1 LGHNA and CDR2 YSLEER. The CDR3 covers 16 residues. CDR3 nucleotide sequence: TGCGCCAGCAGCCAAGTAGGTGCGGCCCTGGGAGATACGCAGTATTTT. The encoded protein is CASSQVGAALGDTQYF.

This clone is categorized as medium-sized. The CDR3 bases are TGTGCCAGCAGTGAAGCGCTCGGGACAGGCTCCTACGAGCAGTACTTC. Amino acids: CASSEALGTGSYEQYF. The chain recombines TRBV6-1 with TRBJ2-7, with 8 nucleotides matching TRBD1. The CDR3 runs 16 residues. CDR1 is MNHNS and CDR2 is SASEGT in the germline V gene. Trimming at V came to 0 bases and at J to 0 bases, leaving 4 bases not matched to a gene.

The chain recombines TRBV4-2 with TRBJ2-7, with D maybe TRBD2 (7 bases). The CDR3 loop spans 14 amino acids. Germline-derived CDR1 and CDR2 are LGHNA and YNFKEQ. Trimming took off 6 bases at V and 2 bases at J, with 14 bases between the two ends. The CDR3 DNA reads TGTGCCAGCAGAGGGGGGGGTAATACCTACGAGCAGTACTTC. It specifies CASRGGGNTYEQYF.

The V call is TRBV6-4, the J call TRBJ2-2, with TRBD1 identical over 7 bases. Germline V gene sequence: CDR1 MRHNA, CDR2 SNTAGT. CDR3 size: 16 residues. V lost 6 bases, J lost 0 bases, and 7 bases stayed unmatched. The CDR3 DNA is TGTGCCAGCAGCGAAACAGGGGTTTCGAACACCGGGGAGCTGTTTTTT. Its translation is CASSETGVSNTGELFF.

This clone was seen once. The chain combines TRBV6-6 with TRBJ2-5; 7 bases agree with TRBD1. This CDR3 has 15 residues. The germline CDR1 and CDR2 sequences are MNHNY and SVGAGI (reference sequence). V lost 2 bases to trimming and J lost 3 bases; unmatched junction nucleotides: 6. The CDR3: CASSYLHRGEETQYF. The CDR3 region has the DNA TGTGCCAGCAGTTACCTTCACAGGGGCGAAGAGACCCAGTACTTC.

The sample holds one count of this clone. The chain joins TRBV11-2 to TRBJ1-1, with D hard to call. Germline V gene data show CDR1 as SGHAT and CDR2 as FQNNGV. The CDR3 is made up of 15 amino acids. V lost 5 bases to trimming and J lost 3 bases, with 16 bases between them. In DNA, the CDR3 is TGTGCCAGCAGCCCTGGTCTTTACAGAGACACTGAAGCTTTCTTT. It specifies CASSPGLYRDTEAFF.

The chain has TRBV28 and TRBJ1-5; D is unclear. Germline V gives CDR1 MDHEN, CDR2 SYDVKM. Trimming removed 4 bases at V and 2 bases at J, with 18 bases between. The CDR3 is 17 amino acids. In nucleotides, the CDR3 is TGTGCCAGCAGTTCTGGCGCCTTGAATGAGGGCAATCAGCCCCAGCATTTT. It encodes CASSSGALNEGNQPQHF.

The chain is built from TRBV2 and TRBJ2-5; TRBD2 agrees at 14 bases. V was pared by 7 bases and J by 7 bases, with 11 bases of the junction left unmatched. The CDR3 consists of 16 residues. In germline, CDR1 is SNHLY, CDR2 FYNNEI. CDR3: CASILGTSGSELTQYF. In DNA, the CDR3 is TGTGCCAGCATCCTCGGGACTAGCGGGAGTGAGCTGACCCAGTACTTC.

The chain is built from TRBV25-1 and TRBJ2-5; 10 bases align to TRBD1. Germline CDR1 reads MGHDK; CDR2 reads SYGVNS. The CDR3 loop spans 14 amino acids. Germline trimming cut 3 bases from V and 5 bases from J; bases unmatched to any gene: 3. CDR3 DNA sequence: TGTGCCAGCAGTGACCCGGGACAGGGGGAGACCCAGTACTTC. It is translated as CASSDPGQGETQYF.

V usage is TRBV5-1 and J usage is TRBJ2-1; 9 bases align to TRBD1. Germline V lookup: CDR1 SGHRS, CDR2 YFSETQ. V was pared by 4 bases and J by 6 bases, with 8 bases of the junction left unmatched. The CDR3 loop spans 15 amino acids. CDR3 coding DNA: TGCGCCAGCAGCCTAGGGACAGGGTGGGTCAATGAGCAGTTCTTC. It yields the protein CASSLGTGWVNEQFF.

The chain employs TRBV7-2 and TRBJ2-1; 8 bases match TRBD1. CDR3 length: 13 residues. Germline CDR1 is SGHTA and CDR2 is FQGNSA. With 3 bases clipped from V and 8 bases from J, the junction kept 3 bases outside the gene matches. The CDR3 sequence is CASSLNRGDEQFF. The CDR3 bases are TGTGCCAGCAGCTTGAACAGGGGGGATGAGCAGTTCTTC.

This chain joins TRBV6-5 and TRBJ2-7; TRBD1 matches at 11 bases. With 6 bases clipped from V and 1 base from J, the junction kept 5 bases outside the gene matches. The CDR3 consists of 15 residues. Germline-derived CDR1 and CDR2 are MNHEY and SVGAGI. CDR3 in amino acids: CASSSGTGGSYEQYF. CDR3 nucleotide sequence: TGTGCCAGCAGCTCCGGGACAGGGGGGTCCTACGAGCAGTACTTC.

This chain links TRBV11-2 with TRBJ1-2, with D unclear. The CDR3 is 14 residues long. Trimming removed 1 base at V and 7 bases at J, with 13 bases between. The germline gives CDR1 SGHAT, CDR2 FQNNGV. Here the CDR3 DNA reads TGTGCCAGCAGCTTAGCTGGCAGGATCCTTGGCTACACCTTC. Protein product: CASSLAGRILGYTF. The whole variable domain, filled in from reference TRBV11-2 and TRBJ1-2, reads EAGVAQSPRYKIIEKRQSVAFWCNPISGHATLYWYQQILGQGPKLLIQFQNNGVVDDSQLPKDRFSAERLKGVDSTLKIQPAKLEDSAVYLCASSLAGRILGYTFGSGTRLTVV.

This chain connects TRBV2 to TRBJ1-6; TRBD1 aligns across 9 bases. Germline-derived CDR1 and CDR2 are SNHLY and FYNNEI. This CDR3 spans 15 amino acids. After removal of 7 bases from V and 7 bases from J, the junction contained 8 bases not matched to a gene. CDR3 loop: CASTSGTGINSPLHF. Written as DNA, the CDR3 is TGTGCCAGCACTTCCGGGACAGGGATAAATTCACCCCTCCACTTT. Combining the CDR3 with reference TRBV2 and TRBJ1-6 gives the whole variable domain EPEVTQTPSHQVTQMGQEVILRCVPISNHLYFYWYRQILGQKVEFLVSFYNNEISEKSEIFDDQFSVERPDGSNFTLKIRSTKLEDSAMYFCASTSGTGINSPLHFGNGTRLTVT.

This rearrangement joins TRBV9 to TRBJ2-3; TRBD2 matches at 7 bases. Germline loops: CDR1 SGDLS, CDR2 YYNGEE. The CDR3 runs to 16 residues. Trimming cost V 1 base and J 2 bases; bases outside gene matches: 7. DNA for the CDR3: TGTGCCAGCAGCGTAAGCCCTAGCGGCCACACAGATACGCAGTATTTT. As protein: CASSVSPSGHTDTQYF. The full variable domain, in which reference TRBV9 and TRBJ2-3 provide the parts outside the CDR3, is DSGVTQTPKHLITATGQRVTLRCSPRSGDLSVYWYQQSLDQGLQFLIQYYNGEERAKGNILERFSAQQFPDLHSELNLSSLELGDSALYFCASSVSPSGHTDTQYFGPGTRLTVL.

The chain employs TRBV5-4 and TRBJ2-7; D is perhaps TRBD1 (6 bases). Germline V lookup: CDR1 SGHNT, CDR2 YYREEE (reference sequence). V gave up 2 bases and J gave up 6 bases, with 12 bases separating them. This CDR3 is 13 amino acids long. The CDR3 reads CASSFSRGGEQYF. The CDR3 region has the DNA TGTGCCAGCAGCTTTTCCAGGGGTGGCGAGCAGTACTTC.

V and J are TRBV6-5 and TRBJ2-5; no firm D call. Germline-derived CDR1 and CDR2 are MNHEY and SVGAGI. V was shortened by 2 bases and J by 1 base, with 5 bases between the two germline ends. The CDR3 totals 13 residues. CDR3 amino acids: CASSYGLQETQYF. As DNA, the CDR3 is TGTGCCAGCAGTTACGGCCTCCAAGAGACCCAGTACTTC.

The CDR3 protein is CASSARGNTEAFF. The CDR3 region has the DNA TGTGCCAGCAGCGCCCGGGGAAACACTGAAGCTTTCTTT. The rearrangement uses TRBV7-3 and TRBJ1-1; D is unclear. CDR3 length equals 13 residues. Per the germline V gene, CDR1 is SGHTA and CDR2 is FQGTGA. Deletions cut 5 bases from V and 2 bases from J, with 9 bases between.